The next 17 T cell receptor beta chains were all read from a single sample in a study of memory CD8 T cells in hepatitis C reinfection. The time point was: peak reinfection, 3 to 8 weeks after reinfection detection. The sorted cells went straight to TCR sequencing with no prior in vitro expansion. Measured with immunoSEQ multiplex PCR; TCRdb has only the in-frame clones, and not every one. Of 35,000 to 55,000 clones detected, 85% to 90% appear once; the ten largest clones hold more than 0.95%. The sequenced sample consisted of naive CD8+ T cells sorted from blood. Source of these receptors: a young man with hepatitis C virus infection.

The CDR3 DNA is TGTGCCAGCAGTCTACAGGGCCTGAACACTGAAGCTTTCTTT. The encoded protein is CASSLQGLNTEAFF. J is TRBJ1-1 and V is TRBV27; TRBD1 is a possible D gene (6 bases). Germline V CDR1 and CDR2: MNHEY, SMNVEV (reference sequence). Trimming removed 5 bases at V and 0 bases at J, with 10 bases between. The CDR3 has 14 amino acids.

This clone was observed once. The rearrangement links TRBV28 to TRBJ2-7; D is possibly TRBD2 (5 bases). Trimming shortened V by 3 bases and J by 2 bases, and 14 bases separated the two germline ends. The CDR3 sequence is 15 residues long. CDR1 is MDHEN and CDR2 is SYDVKM in the germline V gene. The CDR3 is CASSFRGTSAYEQYF. The DNA for the CDR3 is TGTGCCAGCAGTTTCCGGGGAACCTCAGCCTACGAGCAGTACTTC.

This chain connects TRBV19 to TRBJ1-1; tentative D call: TRBD1 (5 bases). The germline gives CDR1 LNHDA, CDR2 SQIVND (reference sequence). Trimming removed 7 bases at V and 2 bases at J, with 14 bases between. CDR3 size: 14 residues. Written as DNA, the CDR3 is TGTGCCAGTACCATTGGGGGGGGAAACACTGAAGCTTTCTTT. Amino acids: CASTIGGGNTEAFF.

This sequence joins TRBV11-2 and TRBJ1-2, with 10 bases fitting TRBD1. V dropped 5 bases and J dropped 3; count of bases not matched to a gene: 6. The germline V gene encodes CDR1 SGHAT and CDR2 FQNNGV. The CDR3 has 15 amino acids. CDR3 sequence: CASSPGTGEDYGYTF. CDR3 nucleotides: TGTGCCAGCAGCCCCGGGACAGGGGAGGACTATGGCTACACCTTC.

CDR3 amino acids: CASSPEWPPGTGDTGELFF. CDR3 DNA: TGCGCCAGCAGCCCAGAATGGCCACCAGGGACAGGGGACACCGGGGAGCTGTTTTTT. J is TRBJ2-2 and V is TRBV4-1; 10 bases align to TRBD1. The junction had 14 bases not matched to a gene; V was cut back by 4 bases and J by 3 bases. The germline V gene encodes CDR1 MGHRA and CDR2 YSYEKL. The CDR3 spans 19 residues.

Worth noting for this clone: A junction end diverges from the germline sequence, so it may reflect a read error. The chain links TRBV4-1 to TRBJ2-5; 13 nucleotides align to TRBD2. The V gene's germline CDR1 is MGHRA and CDR2 YSYEKL. This CDR3 has 16 amino acids. The CDR3 sequence is CASSPGTSGIQGTQYF. CDR3 bases: TGCGCCAGCAGCCCGGGGACTAGCGGGATCCAAGGGACCCAGTACTTC.

The chain couples TRBV19 to TRBJ2-7; 9 positions match TRBD1. The germline CDR1 and CDR2 sequences are LNHDA and SQIVND (reference sequence). J gave up 5 bases and V 3 bases, and 8 bases lay outside the gene matches. The CDR3 runs 15 residues. Here the CDR3 reads CASSMGQGSTNEQYF. The DNA of the CDR3 is TGTGCCAGTAGTATGGGACAGGGTTCCACCAACGAGCAGTACTTC.

This chain connects TRBV12-5 to TRBJ1-5; 7 positions agree with TRBD1. Unmatched junction bases numbered 3, after V lost 0 bases and J lost 4 bases. Germline CDR1 and CDR2: LGHNT and FRNRAP. This CDR3 comprises 15 residues. CDR3: CASGLVRRGNQPQHF. The CDR3 coding sequence is TGTGCTAGTGGTTTGGTACGCAGGGGGAATCAGCCCCAGCATTTT.

The chain employs TRBV12-1 and TRBJ1-5; the DNA was not used to check the table's D call, TRBD1. TRBV12-1 is a listed pseudogene. The CDR3 loop spans 19 amino acids. In nucleotides, the CDR3 is TGTGCCAGCAGCTTTGATGGCAGGGATCAGAATCGACCCAATCAGCCCCAGCATTTT. Its translation is CASSFDGRDQNRPNQPQHF.

The genes are TRBV30 and TRBJ2-7; 7 nucleotides agree with TRBD2. The CDR3 is made up of 13 amino acids. Germline assignment: CDR1 GTSNPN and CDR2 SVGIG (reference sequence). V lost 3 bases, J lost 3 bases, and 5 bases stayed unmatched. The CDR3 bases are TGTGCCTGGAGCTCCGGGGAGGGCTACGAGCAGTACGTC. It codes for CAWSSGEGYEQYV.

The V call is TRBV11-2, the J call TRBJ2-7; D is possibly TRBD1 (5 bases). CDR3 length: 15 amino acids. Germline-derived CDR1 and CDR2 are SGHAT and FQNNGV. Trimming pared 3 bases from V and 2 bases from J, leaving 14 bases between. The CDR3 DNA reads as TGTGCCAGCAGCTTTTTTTCAGGGTCTACCTACGAGCAGTACTTC. Its protein is CASSFFSGSTYEQYF.

This clone appeared a single time. The rearrangement joins TRBV4-1 to TRBJ1-6, with TRBD1 matching over 7 bases. The CDR3 length is 17 residues. CDR1 and CDR2 from the germline V gene are MGHRA and YSYEKL. Unmatched junction bases numbered 9, after V lost 0 bases and J lost 7 bases. The chain's CDR3 is CASSQDLSGGRNSPLHF. CDR3 nucleotide sequence: TGCGCCAGCAGCCAAGATTTGTCAGGGGGAAGAAATTCACCCCTCCACTTT.

The rearrangement joins TRBV7-6 to TRBJ2-2; no definite D call. This CDR3 contains 16 residues. Germline V gene sequence: CDR1 SGHVS, CDR2 FNYEAQ. V lost 6 bases and J lost 4, with 18 bases in between. The CDR3 DNA is TGTGCCAGCAGTTCCGGGTCCCTAAGCAGCACCGGGGAGCTGTTTTTT. Its protein product is CASSSGSLSSTGELFF.

The gene calls are TRBV4-2 and TRBJ2-7, with 10 bases fitting TRBD2. Germline assignment: CDR1 LGHNA and CDR2 YNFKEQ. J lost 6 bases, V lost 0 bases, and 5 bases had no gene match. The CDR3 has 15 residues. CDR3 sequence: CASSQEVLAGAEQYF. The CDR3, as DNA: TGTGCCAGCAGCCAAGAAGTGCTAGCGGGAGCCGAGCAGTACTTC.

This clone was counted a few times. V usage is TRBV4-1 and J usage is TRBJ1-5; the D gene is possibly TRBD1 (5 bases). Trimming left V 0 bases short and J 11 bases short, with 17 bases between. CDR3 length equals 15 residues. From germline, CDR1 is MGHRA and CDR2 YSYEKL. The CDR3 reads CASSQEMQGGLAQHF. The CDR3 DNA reads TGCGCCAGCAGCCAAGAAATGCAGGGAGGGTTGGCCCAGCATTTT.

This clone has a single count. The chain combines TRBV27 with TRBJ2-1; 9 bases are shared with TRBD2. J was trimmed by 10 bases and V by 6 bases; bases with no gene match: 13. This CDR3 has 15 amino acids. Germline CDR1 MNHEY, CDR2 SMNVEV (reference sequence). CDR3: CASRPIAGEVREQFF. The DNA of the CDR3 is TGTGCCAGCAGGCCTATAGCGGGGGAGGTAAGAGAGCAGTTCTTC.

The chain carries TRBV5-6 and TRBJ2-1; D remains unclear. CDR1 is SGHDT, CDR2 YYEEEE, per germline. Deletions cut 1 base from V and 6 bases from J, with 5 bases between. The CDR3 covers 12 residues. The CDR3 spells CASSLPGNEQFF. The CDR3 DNA reads TGTGCCAGCAGCTTGCCGGGCAATGAGCAGTTCTTC.